A selection of T cell receptor beta chains follows, all from one sample in a study of CD8 T cells in ankylosing spondylitis. In TCRdb, the 5' RACE reads were re-called with MiXCR into one record per CDR3 protein. The data show roughly 670,000 distinct CDR3 sequences, with around 17% seen just once and approximately 18% held by the top ten. Sequencing input: blood, either unsorted or a sorted T cell fraction (not recorded which). These TCRs come from a male donor with ankylosing spondylitis. CDR3s include the opening cysteine and the closing phenylalanine or tryptophan. A D gene is named only where the DNA matches it firmly. Size is omitted from some rows. Given values are once, few, many or a class for expanded clones.

d_call: TRBD2
j_call: TRBJ2-7
v_call: TRBV30
clone_size: -
cdr3_nt: TGTGCCTGGAGTAGAGTGGAAACTAGCGGGAGGGCCGTCGAGCAGTACTTC
cdr3_aa: CAWSRVETSGRAVEQYF

d_call: -
j_call: TRBJ1-2
v_call: TRBV6-1
clone_size: -
cdr3_nt: TGTGCCAGCAGTGAGGGCCGGGTTGATGGCTACACCTTC
cdr3_aa: CASSEGRVDGYTF

d_call: -
j_call: TRBJ2-1
v_call: TRBV7-2
clone_size: -
cdr3_nt: TGTGCCAGCAGCCCGGCAGGGACGAACTACAATGAGCAGTTCTTC
cdr3_aa: CASSPAGTNYNEQFF

d_call: -
j_call: TRBJ1-1
v_call: TRBV20-1
clone_size: many
cdr3_nt: TGCAGTGCTCGGGGACCGTCGGAGGGAGCTTTCTTT
cdr3_aa: CSARGPSEGAFF

d_call: -
j_call: TRBJ1-1
v_call: TRBV3-1
clone_size: few
cdr3_nt: TGTGCCAGCAGCCGCATAGATGGTGGGACTGAAGCTTTCTTT
cdr3_aa: CASSRIDGGTEAFF

d_call: -
j_call: TRBJ2-7
v_call: TRBV5-1
clone_size: -
cdr3_nt: TGCGCCAGCAGCTCCCAAGGTATCCCCTACGAGCAGTACTTC
cdr3_aa: CASSSQGIPYEQYF

d_call: -
j_call: TRBJ1-2
v_call: TRBV7-2
clone_size: many
cdr3_nt: TGTGCCAGCAGCTTAGTCCTCCAGGGGACTGGCTACACCTTC
cdr3_aa: CASSLVLQGTGYTF

d_call: -
j_call: TRBJ2-3
v_call: TRBV29-1
clone_size: many
cdr3_nt: TGCGTCGTTAAAGGGATAAGCACAGATACGCAGTATTTT
cdr3_aa: CVVKGISTDTQYF

d_call: TRBD1
j_call: TRBJ1-1
v_call: TRBV5-1
clone_size: few
cdr3_nt: TGCGCCAGCAGCTTGGGACAGGGGGCGGTGACTGAAGCTTTCTTT
cdr3_aa: CASSLGQGAVTEAFF

d_call: TRBD1
j_call: TRBJ2-3
v_call: TRBV4-1
clone_size: -
cdr3_nt: TGCGCCAGCAGCCAAGGCGACAGGGAAGGAGATACGCAGTATTTT
cdr3_aa: CASSQGDREGDTQYF

d_call: -
j_call: TRBJ2-1
v_call: TRBV20-1
clone_size: few
cdr3_nt: TGCAGTGCTACCGAAGGGGTCAGGGACGATGAGCAGTTCTTC
cdr3_aa: CSATEGVRDDEQFF

d_call: -
j_call: TRBJ2-1
v_call: TRBV20-1
clone_size: few
cdr3_nt: TGCAGTGCCCCCTCGGTCCAGAGCTCCTACAATGAGCAGTTCTTC
cdr3_aa: CSAPSVQSSYNEQFF

d_call: -
j_call: TRBJ2-1
v_call: TRBV6-1
clone_size: -
cdr3_nt: TGTGCCAGCAAAGTTCGCGGGGTCCACAATGAGCAGTTCTTC
cdr3_aa: CASKVRGVHNEQFF

d_call: -
j_call: TRBJ1-1
v_call: TRBV20-1
clone_size: -
cdr3_nt: TGCAGTGCAAAGCTGGCAGGGGCCGGCACTGAAGCTTTCTTT
cdr3_aa: CSAKLAGAGTEAFF

d_call: -
j_call: TRBJ2-6
v_call: TRBV9
clone_size: -
cdr3_nt: TGTGCCAGCAGCCCACTTACCTCTGGGGCCAACGTCCTGACTTTC
cdr3_aa: CASSPLTSGANVLTF

d_call: TRBD1
j_call: TRBJ1-6
v_call: TRBV10-3
clone_size: few
cdr3_nt: TGTGCCATCAGTGAGAACTTTGGACAGGCCAATTCACCCCTCCACTTT
cdr3_aa: CAISENFGQANSPLHF

d_call: -
j_call: TRBJ2-2
v_call: TRBV24-1
clone_size: few
cdr3_nt: TGTGCCACCAGACCCGGCGGGGAAACAGCAAACACCGGGGAGCTGTTTTTT
cdr3_aa: CATRPGGETANTGELFF

d_call: -
j_call: TRBJ1-1
v_call: TRBV3-1
clone_size: -
cdr3_nt: TGTGCCAGCAGCCAAGCGGGGCCCGACACTGAAGCTTTCTTT
cdr3_aa: CASSQAGPDTEAFF

d_call: -
j_call: TRBJ2-7
v_call: TRBV10-3
clone_size: -
cdr3_nt: TGTGCCATCAGTGATTGGGTATCTGAAGAGCAGTACTTC
cdr3_aa: CAISDWVSEEQYF

d_call: -
j_call: TRBJ2-7
v_call: TRBV11-2
clone_size: -
cdr3_nt: TGTGCCAGCAGCTTAGATACGGAAGGGTTAGGAAGTGAGCAGTACTTC
cdr3_aa: CASSLDTEGLGSEQYF

d_call: TRBD1
j_call: TRBJ2-3
v_call: TRBV5-5
clone_size: few
cdr3_nt: TGTGCCAGCAGCTTTGGGACAGCCGGGGGCACAGATACGCAGTATTTT
cdr3_aa: CASSFGTAGGTDTQYF

d_call: -
j_call: TRBJ1-5
v_call: TRBV12-3/TRBV12-4
clone_size: -
cdr3_nt: TGTGCCAGCAGTAATACACAGGGAAATCAGCCCCAGCATTTT
cdr3_aa: CASSNTQGNQPQHF

d_call: TRBD1
j_call: TRBJ1-2
v_call: TRBV5-1
clone_size: few
cdr3_nt: TGCGCCAGTAAAGGACAGGGGGCAAACTATGGCTACACCTTC
cdr3_aa: CASKGQGANYGYTF

d_call: -
j_call: TRBJ1-4
v_call: TRBV20-1
clone_size: -
cdr3_nt: TGCAGTGCTAGAGTTTTGGCAGGGGTGGATGAAAAACTGTTTTTT
cdr3_aa: CSARVLAGVDEKLFF

d_call: -
j_call: TRBJ1-5
v_call: TRBV5-6
clone_size: -
cdr3_nt: TGTGCCAGCAGCTTGGGGGGATGGGGGGGCAATCAGCCCCAGCATTTT
cdr3_aa: CASSLGGWGGNQPQHF

d_call: TRBD1
j_call: TRBJ2-7
v_call: TRBV4-2
clone_size: -
cdr3_nt: TGTGCCAGCAGCCAAGATCAATGGACAGGGAGAAACCGGCAGTACTTC
cdr3_aa: CASSQDQWTGRNRQYF

d_call: -
j_call: TRBJ2-1
v_call: TRBV5-1
clone_size: -
cdr3_nt: TGCGCCAGCAGCTTAGAGTCCGCAAACGTTTTTGGTGAGCAGTTCTTC
cdr3_aa: CASSLESANVFGEQFF